The present TCR beta chain was sequenced within a study of cytomegalovirus exposure and HLA in healthy donors. As for the study in general: An early data release held some 85 million unique TCRs from HLA-typed donors. The study, taken as a whole, reports: Further analysis was carried out later, and it showed several of the most significant clusters appearing linked to common viral pathogens. Across donors, presence/absence analyses took sequencing depth to be roughly uniform. In a later analysis, most CMV-associated TCR beta chains appeared HLA-restricted.

This clone was observed a few times. The antigen is undetermined. The study ran its PCR with 60 Vbeta and 13 Jbeta primers. Sequencing was performed with immunoSEQ multiplex PCR; in TCRdb, only in-frame clones are kept and a portion is missing. The repertoire consists of approximately 30,000 clones, with roughly 64% occurring once and the leading ten covering roughly a tenth. With 5 bases removed from V and 1 base from J, the gap between germline ends came to 8 bases. CDR3 length: 13 amino acids. CDR1 SGHNT and CDR2 YENEEA come from the germline V gene. The clonotype comes from a man aged 40-50 years in good health and CMV-seropositive. The sequenced sample was PBMCs. This chain connects TRBV11-3 to TRBJ1-1, with D hard to call. CDR3 sequence reads: CASSRTSNTEAFF. CDR3 sequence (DNA): TGTGCCAGCAGCCGTACATCGAACACTGAAGCTTTCTTT. Looking up the rest from reference TRBV11-3 and TRBJ1-1 gives the full variable domain: EAGVVQSPRYKIIEKKQPVAFWCNPISGHNTLYWYLQNLGQGPELLIRYENEEAVDDSQLPKDRFSAERLKGVDSTLKIQPAELGDSAVYLCASSRTSNTEAFFGQGTRLTVV.